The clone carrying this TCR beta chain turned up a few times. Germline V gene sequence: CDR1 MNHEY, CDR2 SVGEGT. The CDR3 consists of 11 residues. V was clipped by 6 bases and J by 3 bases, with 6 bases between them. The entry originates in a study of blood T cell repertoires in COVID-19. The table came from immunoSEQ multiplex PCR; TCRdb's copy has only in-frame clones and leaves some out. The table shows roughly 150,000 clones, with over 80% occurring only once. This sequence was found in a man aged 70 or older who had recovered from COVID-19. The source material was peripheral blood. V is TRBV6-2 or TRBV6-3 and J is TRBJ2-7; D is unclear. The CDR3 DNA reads TGTGCCAGCAGCGACTTCTACGAGCAGTACTTC. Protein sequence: CASSDFYEQYF.